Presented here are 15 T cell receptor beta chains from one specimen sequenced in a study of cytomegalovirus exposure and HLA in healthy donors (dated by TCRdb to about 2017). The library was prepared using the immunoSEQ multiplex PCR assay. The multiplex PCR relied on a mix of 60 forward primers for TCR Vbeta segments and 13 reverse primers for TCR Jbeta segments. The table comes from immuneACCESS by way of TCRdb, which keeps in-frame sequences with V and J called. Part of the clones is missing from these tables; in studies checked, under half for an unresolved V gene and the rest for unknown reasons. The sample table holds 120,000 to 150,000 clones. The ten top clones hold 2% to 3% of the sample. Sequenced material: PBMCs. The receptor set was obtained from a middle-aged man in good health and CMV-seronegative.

CDR3 sequence reads: CASSFGQYTEAFF. CDR3 bases: TGTGCCAGCAGCTTCGGACAGTACACTGAAGCTTTCTTT. V usage is TRBV5-6 and J usage is TRBJ1-1, with a tentative D call TRBD1 (6 bases). Germline CDR1 and CDR2: SGHDT and YYEEEE. The CDR3 contains 13 residues. The V gene lost 2 bases and the J gene lost 3 bases, with 8 bases spanning the gap.

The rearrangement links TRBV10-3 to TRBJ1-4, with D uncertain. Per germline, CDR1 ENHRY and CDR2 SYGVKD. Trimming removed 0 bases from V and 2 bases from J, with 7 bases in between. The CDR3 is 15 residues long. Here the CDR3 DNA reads TGTGCCATCAGTGAGTCGTCGACTACTAATGAAAAACTGTTTTTT. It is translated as CAISESSTTNEKLFF.

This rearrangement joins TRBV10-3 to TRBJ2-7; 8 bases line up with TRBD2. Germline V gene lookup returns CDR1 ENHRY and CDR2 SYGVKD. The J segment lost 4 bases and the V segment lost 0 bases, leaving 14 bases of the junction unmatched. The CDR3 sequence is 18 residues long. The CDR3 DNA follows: TGTGCCATCAGTGAGTCGACTCAGAGGGGCGGGGGGTTGTACGAGCAGTACTTC. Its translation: CAISESTQRGGGLYEQYF.

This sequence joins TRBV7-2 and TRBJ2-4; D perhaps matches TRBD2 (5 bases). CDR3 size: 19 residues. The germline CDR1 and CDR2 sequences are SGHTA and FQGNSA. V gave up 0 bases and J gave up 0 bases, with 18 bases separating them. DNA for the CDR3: TGTGCCAGCAGCTTAGCACGTATAGGGAGCTTCTTAGCCAAAAACATTCAGTACTTC. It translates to CASSLARIGSFLAKNIQYF. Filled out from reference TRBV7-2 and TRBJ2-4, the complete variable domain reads GAGVSQSPSNKVTEKGKDVELRCDPISGHTALYWYRQSLGQGLEFLIYFQGNSAPDKSGLPSDRFSAERTGGSVSTLTIQRTQQEDSAVYLCASSLARIGSFLAKNIQYFGAGTRLSVL.

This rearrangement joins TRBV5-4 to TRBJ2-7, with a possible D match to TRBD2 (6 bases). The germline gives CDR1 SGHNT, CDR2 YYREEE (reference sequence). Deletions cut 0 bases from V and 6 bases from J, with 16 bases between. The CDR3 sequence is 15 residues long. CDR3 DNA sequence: TGTGCCAGCAGCTTGGACGGACGTGGGGACTCCGAGCAGTACTTC. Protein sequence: CASSLDGRGDSEQYF.

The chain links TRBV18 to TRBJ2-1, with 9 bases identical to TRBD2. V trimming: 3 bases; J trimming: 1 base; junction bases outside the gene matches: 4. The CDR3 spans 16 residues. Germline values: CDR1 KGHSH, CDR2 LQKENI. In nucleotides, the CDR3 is TGTGCCAGCTCACCGCCAAGCGGGGGGTCCTACAATGAGCAGTTCTTC. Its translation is CASSPPSGGSYNEQFF.

The CDR3 sequence: CASSPRQQPYEQYF. In DNA form, the CDR3 reads TGTGCCAGCAGCCCCCGACAGCAACCCTACGAGCAGTACTTC. This chain connects TRBV9 to TRBJ2-7, with D tentatively TRBD1 (5 bases). Germline CDR1 SGDLS, CDR2 YYNGEE. The length of the CDR3 is 14 residues. With 4 bases removed from V and 2 bases from J, the gap between germline ends came to 13 bases.

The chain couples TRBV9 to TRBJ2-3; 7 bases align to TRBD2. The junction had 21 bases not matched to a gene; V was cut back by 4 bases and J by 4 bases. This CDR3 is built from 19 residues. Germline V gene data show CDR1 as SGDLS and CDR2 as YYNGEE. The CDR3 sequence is CASSPVGGGPGRGADTQYF. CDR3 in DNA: TGTGCCAGCAGCCCCGTGGGCGGGGGTCCCGGGAGAGGCGCAGATACGCAGTATTTT.

The CDR3 loop is CASSQDNGGGPDTQYF. CDR3 DNA: TGCGCCAGCAGCCAAGATAATGGCGGGGGGCCAGATACGCAGTATTTT. V usage is TRBV4-1 and J usage is TRBJ2-3, with 8 nucleotides matching TRBD2. V shed 0 bases and J 4 bases; nucleotides not matched to a gene: 6. Per germline, CDR1 MGHRA and CDR2 YSYEKL. This CDR3 has 16 amino acids.

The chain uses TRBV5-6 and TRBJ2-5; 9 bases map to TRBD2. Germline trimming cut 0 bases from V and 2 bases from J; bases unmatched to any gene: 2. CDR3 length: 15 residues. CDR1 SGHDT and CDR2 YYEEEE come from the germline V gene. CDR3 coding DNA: TGTGCCAGCAGCTTGGGGCTAGCGGGGCAAGAGACCCAGTACTTC. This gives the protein CASSLGLAGQETQYF.

Here the CDR3 DNA reads TGCAGCGTTGTGGCAGGGGGCGCCTACGAGCAGTACTTC. Residues: CSVVAGGAYEQYF. The V and J genes are TRBV29-1 and TRBJ2-7; 8 bases are shared with TRBD1. V was clipped by 4 bases and J by 2 bases; unmatched bases: 4. The CDR3 is 13 amino acids. Germline V gene sequence: CDR1 SQVTM, CDR2 ANQGSEA.

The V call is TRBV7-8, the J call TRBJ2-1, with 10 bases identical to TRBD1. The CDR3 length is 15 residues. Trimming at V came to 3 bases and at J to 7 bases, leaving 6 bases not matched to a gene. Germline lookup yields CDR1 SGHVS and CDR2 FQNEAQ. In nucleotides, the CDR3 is TGTGCCAGCAGCTTCCCGGGACAGGGGATTAATGAGCAGTTCTTC. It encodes CASSFPGQGINEQFF.

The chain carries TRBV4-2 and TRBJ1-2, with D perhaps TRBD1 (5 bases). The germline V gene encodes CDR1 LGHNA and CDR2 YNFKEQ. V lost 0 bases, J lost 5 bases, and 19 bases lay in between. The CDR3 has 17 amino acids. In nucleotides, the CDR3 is TGTGCCAGCAGCCAAGACCTATGGGGCAGGGCGAAATATGGCTACACCTTC. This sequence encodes CASSQDLWGRAKYGYTF.

The CDR3 sequence: CAISGVFLLSAVEAFF. The CDR3 DNA sequence: TGTGCCATCAGTGGGGTCTTTTTATTATCGGCGGTTGAAGCTTTCTTT. This chain connects TRBV10-3 to TRBJ1-1; D not resolved. Deletions cut 4 bases from V and 7 bases from J, with 22 bases between. This CDR3 spans 16 amino acids. Looked up from germline, CDR1 is ENHRY and CDR2 is SYGVKD.

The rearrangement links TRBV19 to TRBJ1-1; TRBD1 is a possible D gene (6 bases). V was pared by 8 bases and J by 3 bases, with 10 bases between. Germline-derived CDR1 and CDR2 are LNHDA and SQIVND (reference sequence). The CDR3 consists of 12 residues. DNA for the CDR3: TGTGCCAGTTTCCAGGGGCACACTGAAGCTTTCTTT. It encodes CASFQGHTEAFF.